This T cell receptor (beta chain) is from a study of radiation and T cells in renal cell carcinoma. CDR3 size: 13 residues. Germline assignment: CDR1 SGHKS and CDR2 YYEKEE (reference sequence). Trimming shortened V by 0 bases and J by 8 bases, and 9 bases separated the two germline ends. Clones were sequenced by immunoSEQ multiplex PCR, and TCRdb holds only the in-frame ones, with some missing. This sample carries about 130,000 clones, roughly 90% of them seen once, and the ten largest clones take approximately 12%. Regarding the study as a whole: In blood, top tumor clones expanded by 2 weeks, shrinking by 4. No pretreatment tumor biopsies were available for baseline clonotypes.

In regard to this clone: Its specificity is unknown.

Stated time point: baseline pretreatment blood. The treatment here: 15 Gy SBRT to primary tumor, nephrectomy 4 weeks later. After SBRT, blood was collected at 2 and 4 weeks, plus baseline. The patient's renal cell carcinoma had clear cell pathology. The chain has TRBV5-5 and TRBJ1-5; unclear D gene. The sequences come from blood, collected from a patient whose treatment included radiotherapy and nephrectomy. This TCR was recovered from a woman aged 45-65 years with renal cell carcinoma. The DNA of the CDR3 is TGTGCCAGCAGCTTGGATGTCGTTAAGCCCCAGCATTTT. This sequence encodes CASSLDVVKPQHF. Variable domain in full (rest from reference TRBV5-5 and TRBJ1-5): DAGVTQSPTHLIKTRGQQVTLRCSPISGHKSVSWYQQVLGQGPQFIFQYYEKEERGRGNFPDRFSARQFPNYSSELNVNALLLGDSALYLCASSLDVVKPQHFGDGTRLSIL.